These 4 T cell receptor beta chains came from one sample sequenced in a study of blood T cells in healthy people across ages. Together with a sample-barcoded 5' primer, a J-beta primer mix was included in a second PCR lasting about 6 to 11 cycles. MiXCR, run by TCRdb on the 5' RACE reads, gives a single entry per CDR3 protein. The sample contains about 800,000 distinct CDR3 sequences, 55% to 70% of which appear only once. The source material was blood. The receptors here all came from a man in his thirties or forties in good health.

The chain couples TRBV4-2 to TRBJ2-7, with 10 bases that match TRBD1. The J call may be mistaken, given a closer DNA end match to TRBJ2-5. Germline assignment: CDR1 LGHNA and CDR2 YNFKEQ. The length of the CDR3 is 17 residues. CDR3 in amino acids: CASSQAIPGQGSETQYF. CDR3 nucleotide sequence: TGTGCCAGCAGCCAGGCTATTCCGGGACAGGGGTCTGAGACCCAGTACTTC.

This sequence joins TRBV20-1 and TRBJ2-1; 11 bases align to TRBD2. Germline V CDR1 and CDR2: DFQATT, SNEGSKA (reference sequence). The V gene end was trimmed by 3 bases and the J gene end by 9 bases; junction bases not matched to a gene: 16. The CDR3 contains 17 residues. CDR3 sequence reads: CSASYRDSGRARLEQFF. In nucleotides, the CDR3 is TGCAGTGCTAGCTATCGGGATAGCGGGAGGGCCCGTCTTGAGCAGTTCTTC.

The J gene is TRBJ2-4, the V gene TRBV4-1; D is unresolved. Germline CDR1 is MGHRA and CDR2 is YSYEKL. The CDR3 is 16 residues long. Trimming stripped 3 bases from V and 0 bases from J, with 12 bases between. CDR3 DNA: TGCGCCAGCAGCCACGGAACAGTAATAGCCAAAAACATTCAGTACTTC. Its translation: CASSHGTVIAKNIQYF.

The chain carries TRBV20-1 and TRBJ1-5; the D is unclear. Per germline, CDR1 DFQATT and CDR2 SNEGSKA (reference sequence). V was pared by 4 bases and J by 7 bases, with 14 bases between. The CDR3 consists of 13 residues. The DNA of the CDR3 is TGCAGTGCTACCCAACAAGGAAGGCAGCCCCAGCATTTT. It encodes CSATQQGRQPQHF.